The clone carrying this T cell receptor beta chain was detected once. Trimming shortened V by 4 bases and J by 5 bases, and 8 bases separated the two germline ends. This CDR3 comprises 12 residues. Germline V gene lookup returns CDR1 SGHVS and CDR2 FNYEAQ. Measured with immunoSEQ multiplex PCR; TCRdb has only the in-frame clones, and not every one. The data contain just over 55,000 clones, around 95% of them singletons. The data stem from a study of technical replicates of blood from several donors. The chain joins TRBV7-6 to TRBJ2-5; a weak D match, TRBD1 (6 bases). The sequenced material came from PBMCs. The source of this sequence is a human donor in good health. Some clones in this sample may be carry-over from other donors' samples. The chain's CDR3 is CASSSRGETQYF. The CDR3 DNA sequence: TGTGCCAGCAGCTCGAGGGGGGAGACCCAGTACTTC. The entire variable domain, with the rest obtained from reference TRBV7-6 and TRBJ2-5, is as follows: GAGVSQSPRYKVTKRGQDVALRCDPISGHVSLYWYRQALGQGPEFLTYFNYEAQQDKSGLPNDRFSAERPEGSISTLTIQRTEQRDSAMYRCASSSRGETQYFGPGTRLLVL.